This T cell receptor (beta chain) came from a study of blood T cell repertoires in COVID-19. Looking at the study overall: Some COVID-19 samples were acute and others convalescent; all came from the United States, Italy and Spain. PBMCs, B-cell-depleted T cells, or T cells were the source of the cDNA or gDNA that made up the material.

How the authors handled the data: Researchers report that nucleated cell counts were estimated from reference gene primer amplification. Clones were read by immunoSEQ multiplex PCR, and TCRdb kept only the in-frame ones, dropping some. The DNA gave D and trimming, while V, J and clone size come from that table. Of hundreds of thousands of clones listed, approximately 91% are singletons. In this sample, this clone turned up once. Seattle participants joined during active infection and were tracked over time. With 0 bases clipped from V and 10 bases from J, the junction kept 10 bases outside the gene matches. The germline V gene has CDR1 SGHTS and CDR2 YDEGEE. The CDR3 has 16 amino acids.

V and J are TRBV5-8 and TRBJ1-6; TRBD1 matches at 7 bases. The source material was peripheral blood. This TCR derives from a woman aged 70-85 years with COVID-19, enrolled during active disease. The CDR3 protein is CASSLDPGRGESPLHF. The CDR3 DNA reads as TGTGCCAGCAGCTTGGACCCCGGCAGGGGGGAATCACCCCTCCACTTT.